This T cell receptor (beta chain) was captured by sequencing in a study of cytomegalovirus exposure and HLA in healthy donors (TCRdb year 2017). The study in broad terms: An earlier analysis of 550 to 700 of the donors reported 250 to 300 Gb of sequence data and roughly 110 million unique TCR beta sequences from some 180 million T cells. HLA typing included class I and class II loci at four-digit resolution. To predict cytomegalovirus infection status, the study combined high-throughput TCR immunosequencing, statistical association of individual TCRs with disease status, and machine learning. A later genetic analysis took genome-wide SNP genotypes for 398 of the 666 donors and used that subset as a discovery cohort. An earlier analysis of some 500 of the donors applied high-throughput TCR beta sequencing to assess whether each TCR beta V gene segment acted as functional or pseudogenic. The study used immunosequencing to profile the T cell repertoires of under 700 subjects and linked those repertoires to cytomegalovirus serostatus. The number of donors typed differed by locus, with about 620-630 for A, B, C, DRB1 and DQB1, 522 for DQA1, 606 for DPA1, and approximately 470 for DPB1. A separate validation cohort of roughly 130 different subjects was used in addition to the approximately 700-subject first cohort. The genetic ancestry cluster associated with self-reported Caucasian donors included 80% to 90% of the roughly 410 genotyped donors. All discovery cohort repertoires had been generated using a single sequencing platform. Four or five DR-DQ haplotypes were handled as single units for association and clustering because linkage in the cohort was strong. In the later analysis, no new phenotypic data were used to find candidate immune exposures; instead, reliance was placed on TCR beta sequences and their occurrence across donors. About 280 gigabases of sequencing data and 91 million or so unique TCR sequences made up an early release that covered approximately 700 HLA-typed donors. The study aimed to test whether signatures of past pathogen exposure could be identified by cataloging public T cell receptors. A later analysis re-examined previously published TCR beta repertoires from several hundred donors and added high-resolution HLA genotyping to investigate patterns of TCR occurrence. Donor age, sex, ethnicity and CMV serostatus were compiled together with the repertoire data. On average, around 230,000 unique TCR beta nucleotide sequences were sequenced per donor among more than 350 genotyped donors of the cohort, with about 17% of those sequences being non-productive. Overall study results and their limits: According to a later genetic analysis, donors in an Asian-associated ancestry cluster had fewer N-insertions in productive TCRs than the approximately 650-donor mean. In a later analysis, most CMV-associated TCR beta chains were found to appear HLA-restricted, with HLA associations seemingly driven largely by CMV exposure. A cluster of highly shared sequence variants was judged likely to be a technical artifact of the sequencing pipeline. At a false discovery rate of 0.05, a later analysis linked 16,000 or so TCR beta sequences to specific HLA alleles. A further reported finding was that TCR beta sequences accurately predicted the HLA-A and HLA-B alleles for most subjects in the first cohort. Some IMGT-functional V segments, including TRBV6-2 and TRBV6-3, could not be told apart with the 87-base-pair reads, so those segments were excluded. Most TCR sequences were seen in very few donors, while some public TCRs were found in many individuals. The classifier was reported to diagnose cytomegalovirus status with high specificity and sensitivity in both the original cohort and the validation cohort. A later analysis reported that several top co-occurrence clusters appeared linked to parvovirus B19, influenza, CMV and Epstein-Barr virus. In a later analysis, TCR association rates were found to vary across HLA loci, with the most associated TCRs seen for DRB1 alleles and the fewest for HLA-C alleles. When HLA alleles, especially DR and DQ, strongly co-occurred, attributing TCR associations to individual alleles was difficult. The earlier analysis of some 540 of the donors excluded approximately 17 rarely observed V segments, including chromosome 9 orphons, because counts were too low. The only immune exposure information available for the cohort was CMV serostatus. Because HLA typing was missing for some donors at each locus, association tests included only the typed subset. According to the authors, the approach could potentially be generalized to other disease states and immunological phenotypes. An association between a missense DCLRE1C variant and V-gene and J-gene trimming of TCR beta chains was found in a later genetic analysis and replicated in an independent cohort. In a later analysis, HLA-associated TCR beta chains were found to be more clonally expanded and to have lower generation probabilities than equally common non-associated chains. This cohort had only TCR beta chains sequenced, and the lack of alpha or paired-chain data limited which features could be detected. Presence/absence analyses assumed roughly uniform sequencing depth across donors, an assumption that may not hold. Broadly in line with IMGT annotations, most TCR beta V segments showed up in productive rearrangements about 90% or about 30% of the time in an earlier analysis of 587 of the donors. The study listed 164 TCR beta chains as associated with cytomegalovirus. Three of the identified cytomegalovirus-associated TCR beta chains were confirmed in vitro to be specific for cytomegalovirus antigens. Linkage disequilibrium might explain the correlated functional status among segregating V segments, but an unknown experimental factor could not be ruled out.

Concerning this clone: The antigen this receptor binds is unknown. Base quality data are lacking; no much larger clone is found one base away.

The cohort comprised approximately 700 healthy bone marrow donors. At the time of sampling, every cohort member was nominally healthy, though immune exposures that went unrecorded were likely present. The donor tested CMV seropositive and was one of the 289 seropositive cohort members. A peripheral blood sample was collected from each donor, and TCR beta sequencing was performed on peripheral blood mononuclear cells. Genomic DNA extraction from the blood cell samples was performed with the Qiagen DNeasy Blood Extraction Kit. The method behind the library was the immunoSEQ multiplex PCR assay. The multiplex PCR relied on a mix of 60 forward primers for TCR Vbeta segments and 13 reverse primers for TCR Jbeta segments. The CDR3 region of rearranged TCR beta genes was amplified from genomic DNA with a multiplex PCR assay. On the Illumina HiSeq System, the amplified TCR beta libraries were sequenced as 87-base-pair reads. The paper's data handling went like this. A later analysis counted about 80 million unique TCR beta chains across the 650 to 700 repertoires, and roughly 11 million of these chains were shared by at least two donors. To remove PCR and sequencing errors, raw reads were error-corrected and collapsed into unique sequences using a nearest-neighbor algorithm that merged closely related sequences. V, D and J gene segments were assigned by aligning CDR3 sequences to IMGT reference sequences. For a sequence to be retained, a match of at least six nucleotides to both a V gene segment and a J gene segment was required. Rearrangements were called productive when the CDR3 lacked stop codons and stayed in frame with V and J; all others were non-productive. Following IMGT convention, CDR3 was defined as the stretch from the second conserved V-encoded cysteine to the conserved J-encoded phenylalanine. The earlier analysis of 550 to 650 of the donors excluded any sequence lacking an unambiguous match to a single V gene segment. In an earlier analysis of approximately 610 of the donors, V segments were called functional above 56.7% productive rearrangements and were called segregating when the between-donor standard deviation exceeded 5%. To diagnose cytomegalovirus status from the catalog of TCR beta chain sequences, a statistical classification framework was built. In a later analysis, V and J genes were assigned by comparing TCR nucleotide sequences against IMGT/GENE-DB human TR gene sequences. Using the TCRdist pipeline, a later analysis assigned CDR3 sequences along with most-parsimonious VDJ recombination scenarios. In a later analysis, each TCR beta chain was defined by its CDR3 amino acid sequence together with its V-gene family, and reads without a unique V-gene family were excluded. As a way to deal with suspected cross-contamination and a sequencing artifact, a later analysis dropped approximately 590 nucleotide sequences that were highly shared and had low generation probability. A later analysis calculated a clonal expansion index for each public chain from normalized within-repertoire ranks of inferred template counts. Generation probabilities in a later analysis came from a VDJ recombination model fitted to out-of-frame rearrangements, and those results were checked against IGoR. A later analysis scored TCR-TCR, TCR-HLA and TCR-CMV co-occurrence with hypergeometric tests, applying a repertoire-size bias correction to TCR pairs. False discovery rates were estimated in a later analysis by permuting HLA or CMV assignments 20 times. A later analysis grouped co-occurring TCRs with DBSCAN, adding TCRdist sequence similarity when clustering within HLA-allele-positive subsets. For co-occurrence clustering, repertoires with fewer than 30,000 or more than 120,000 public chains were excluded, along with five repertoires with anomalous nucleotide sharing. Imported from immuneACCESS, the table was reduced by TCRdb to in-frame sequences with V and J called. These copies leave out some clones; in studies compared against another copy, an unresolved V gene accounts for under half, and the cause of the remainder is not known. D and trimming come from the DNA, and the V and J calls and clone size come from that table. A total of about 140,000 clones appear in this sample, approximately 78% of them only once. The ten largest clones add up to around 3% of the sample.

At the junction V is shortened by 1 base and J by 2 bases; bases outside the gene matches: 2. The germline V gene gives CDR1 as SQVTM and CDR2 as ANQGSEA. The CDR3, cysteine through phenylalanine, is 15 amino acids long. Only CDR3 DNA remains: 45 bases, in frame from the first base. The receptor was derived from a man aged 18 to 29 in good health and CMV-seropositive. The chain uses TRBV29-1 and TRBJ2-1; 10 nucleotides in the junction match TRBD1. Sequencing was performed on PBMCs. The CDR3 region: CSVEGQGATYNEQFF. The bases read TGCAGCGTTGAAGGACAGGGGGCCACCTACAATGAGCAGTTCTTC.